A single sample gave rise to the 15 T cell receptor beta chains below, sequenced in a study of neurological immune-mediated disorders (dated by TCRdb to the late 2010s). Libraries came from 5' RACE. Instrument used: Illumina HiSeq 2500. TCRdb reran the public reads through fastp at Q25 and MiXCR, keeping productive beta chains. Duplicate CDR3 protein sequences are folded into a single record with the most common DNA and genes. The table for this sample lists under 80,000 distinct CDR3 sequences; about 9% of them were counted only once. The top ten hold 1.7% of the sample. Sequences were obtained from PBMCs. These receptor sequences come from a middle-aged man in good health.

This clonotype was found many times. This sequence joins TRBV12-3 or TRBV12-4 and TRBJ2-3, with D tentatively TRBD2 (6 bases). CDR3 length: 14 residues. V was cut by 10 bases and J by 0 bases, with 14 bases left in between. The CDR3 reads CATDLGGSTDTQYF. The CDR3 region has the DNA TGTGCCACCGACCTTGGAGGGAGCACAGATACGCAGTATTTT.

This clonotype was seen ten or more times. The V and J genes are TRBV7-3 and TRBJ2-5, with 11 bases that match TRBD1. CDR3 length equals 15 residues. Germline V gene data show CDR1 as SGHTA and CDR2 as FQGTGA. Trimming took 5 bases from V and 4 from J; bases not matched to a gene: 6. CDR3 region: CASSPQGQGGETQYF. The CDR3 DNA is TGTGCCAGCAGCCCCCAGGGACAGGGGGGAGAGACCCAGTACTTC.

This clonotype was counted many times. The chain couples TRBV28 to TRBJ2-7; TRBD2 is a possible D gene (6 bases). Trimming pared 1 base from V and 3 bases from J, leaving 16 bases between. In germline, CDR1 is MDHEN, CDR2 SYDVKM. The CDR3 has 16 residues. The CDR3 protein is CASSLYPDGGDYEQYF. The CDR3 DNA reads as TGTGCCAGCAGTTTATACCCAGACGGAGGGGACTACGAGCAGTACTTC.

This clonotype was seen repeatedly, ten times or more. The CDR3 loop is CASSLNSGQGFHEQYF. The CDR3 coding sequence is TGCGCCAGCAGCCTCAACTCGGGACAGGGTTTCCACGAGCAGTACTTC. The chain carries TRBV5-1 and TRBJ2-7, with 9 bases fitting TRBD1. Trimming cost V 4 bases and J 5 bases; bases outside gene matches: 13. This CDR3 has 16 residues. Germline V gene data show CDR1 as SGHRS and CDR2 as YFSETQ.

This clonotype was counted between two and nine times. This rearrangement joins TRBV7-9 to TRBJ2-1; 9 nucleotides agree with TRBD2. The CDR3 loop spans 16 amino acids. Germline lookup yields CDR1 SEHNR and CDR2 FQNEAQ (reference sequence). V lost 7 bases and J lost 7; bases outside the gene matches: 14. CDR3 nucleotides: TGTGCCAGCACCGATAATAGCGGGAGTGCGTTAAATGAGCAGTTCTTC. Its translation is CASTDNSGSALNEQFF. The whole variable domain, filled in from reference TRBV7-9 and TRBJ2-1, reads DTGVSQNPRHKITKRGQNVTFRCDPISEHNRLYWYRQTLGQGPEFLTYFQNEAQLEKSRLLSDRFSAERPKGSFSTLEIQRTEQGDSAMYLCASTDNSGSALNEQFFGPGTRLTVL.

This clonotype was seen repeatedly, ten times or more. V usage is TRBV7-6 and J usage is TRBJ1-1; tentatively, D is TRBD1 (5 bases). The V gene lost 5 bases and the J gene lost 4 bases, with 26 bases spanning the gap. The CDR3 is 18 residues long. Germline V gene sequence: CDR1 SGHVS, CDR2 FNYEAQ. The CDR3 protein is CASSTRGIRVPGSTEAFF. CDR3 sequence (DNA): TGTGCCAGCAGCACTAGAGGAATCAGGGTCCCGGGGAGCACTGAAGCTTTCTTT.

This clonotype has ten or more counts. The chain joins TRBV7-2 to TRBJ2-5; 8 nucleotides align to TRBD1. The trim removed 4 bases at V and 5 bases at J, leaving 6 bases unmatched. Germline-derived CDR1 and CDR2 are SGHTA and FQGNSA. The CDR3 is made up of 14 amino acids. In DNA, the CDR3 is TGTGCCAGCAGCTCCCGGACAGGGTCCGAGACCCAGTACTTC. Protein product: CASSSRTGSETQYF.

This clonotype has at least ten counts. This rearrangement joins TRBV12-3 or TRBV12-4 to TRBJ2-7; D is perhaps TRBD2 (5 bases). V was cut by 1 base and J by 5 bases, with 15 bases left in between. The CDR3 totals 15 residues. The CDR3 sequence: CASSLDDRGLNEQYF. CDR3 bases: TGTGCCAGCAGTTTAGACGATCGGGGATTGAACGAGCAGTACTTC.

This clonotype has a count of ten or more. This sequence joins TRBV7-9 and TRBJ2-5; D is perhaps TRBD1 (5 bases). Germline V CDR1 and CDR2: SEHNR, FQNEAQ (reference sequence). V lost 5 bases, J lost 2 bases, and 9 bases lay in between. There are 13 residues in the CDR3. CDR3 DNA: TGTGCCAGCAGCCGTAGACAGCAAGAGACCCAGTACTTC. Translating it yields CASSRRQQETQYF.

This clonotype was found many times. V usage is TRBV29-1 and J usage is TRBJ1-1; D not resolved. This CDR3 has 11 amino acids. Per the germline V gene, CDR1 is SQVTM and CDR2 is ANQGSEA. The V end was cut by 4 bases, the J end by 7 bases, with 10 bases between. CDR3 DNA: TGCAGCGTTGCCCCCGGACGTGAAGCTTTCTTT. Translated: CSVAPGREAFF.

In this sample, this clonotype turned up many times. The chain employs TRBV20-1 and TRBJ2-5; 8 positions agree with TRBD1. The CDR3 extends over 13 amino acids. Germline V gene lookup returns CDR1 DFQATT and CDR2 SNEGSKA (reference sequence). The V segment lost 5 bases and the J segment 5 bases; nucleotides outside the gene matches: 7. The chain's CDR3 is CSAPRTGRETQYF. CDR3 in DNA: TGCAGTGCTCCACGGACAGGGAGGGAGACCCAGTACTTC.

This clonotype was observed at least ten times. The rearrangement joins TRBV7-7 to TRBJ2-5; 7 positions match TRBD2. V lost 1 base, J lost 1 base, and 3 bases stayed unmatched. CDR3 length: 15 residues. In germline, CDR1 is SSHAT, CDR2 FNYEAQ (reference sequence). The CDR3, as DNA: TGTGCCAGCAGCTTAGGAACTAGCGCCCAAGAGACCCAGTACTTC. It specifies CASSLGTSAQETQYF.

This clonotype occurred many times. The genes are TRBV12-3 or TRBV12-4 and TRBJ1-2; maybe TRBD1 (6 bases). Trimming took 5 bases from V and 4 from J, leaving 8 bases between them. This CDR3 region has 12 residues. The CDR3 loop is CASSATGYGYTF. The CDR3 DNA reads TGTGCCAGCAGTGCGACAGGCTATGGCTACACCTTC.

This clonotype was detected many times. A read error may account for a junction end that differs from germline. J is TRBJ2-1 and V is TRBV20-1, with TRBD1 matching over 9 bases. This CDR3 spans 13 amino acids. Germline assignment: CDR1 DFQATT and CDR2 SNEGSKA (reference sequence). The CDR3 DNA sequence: TGCAGTGCTAGAGATAACCCTGGGACAGGGATTTTTTTC. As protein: CSARDNPGTGIFF.

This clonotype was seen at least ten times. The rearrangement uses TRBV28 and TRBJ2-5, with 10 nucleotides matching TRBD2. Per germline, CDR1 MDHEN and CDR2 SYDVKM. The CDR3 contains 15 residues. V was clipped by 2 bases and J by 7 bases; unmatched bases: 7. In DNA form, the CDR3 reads TGTGCCAGCAGTTTAAGGCTAGCGGGGGTTGGGACCCAGTACTTC. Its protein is CASSLRLAGVGTQYF.